The present T cell receptor beta chain was sequenced within a study of T cells in Graves' hyperthyroidism and ophthalmopathy. Trimming cost V 2 bases and J 9 bases; bases outside gene matches: 9. The CDR3 sequence is 15 residues long. Germline CDR1 WSHSY, CDR2 SAAADI. Study-level findings and limits: Most thyroid-expanded clonotypes above 0.001 were also found in blood.

TCR beta CDR3 sequences were amplified from RNA transcripts. A first-round RT-PCR of the TCR CDR3 used the HTBI primer set. TCRdb reanalysed the multiplex PCR reads using MiXCR and keeps one entry per CDR3 protein. The repertoire holds 500,000 to 650,000 distinct CDR3 sequences, 15% to 20% seen once, with about half in the top ten. A note on this clonotype: As yet, its antigen is unknown.

The gene calls are TRBV10-2 and TRBJ2-3, with TRBD1 matching 9 bases. The receptor was isolated from a man aged 35 to 55 with Graves' ophthalmopathy. The sequenced sample consisted of blood. Here the CDR3 DNA reads TGCGCCAGCAGTGAGAGGGGACAGGGCGGTCGAACGCAGTATTTT. Translation: CASSERGQGGRTQYF.